The clone carrying this T cell receptor (beta chain) was recorded only once. Its antigen is undetermined. Profiled with immunoSEQ multiplex PCR; TCRdb holds only in-frame clones, not every one. Altogether roughly 62,000 clones are present, 85% to 95% being singletons, with the ten largest covering around 2.3%. These data come from a study of cytomegalovirus exposure and HLA in healthy donors. Across the study: The roughly 120 validation repertoires used the same platform as the 650 to 850 first-cohort repertoires (as reported by a later analysis). Broader study findings: Three chains linked to CMV were shown in vitro to be specific for CMV antigens.

The CDR3 is 14 amino acids. V dropped 3 bases and J dropped 2 bases, with 9 bases sitting between them. Germline values: CDR1 SGHAT, CDR2 FQDESV (reference sequence). This receptor was obtained from a man younger than 35 in good health and CMV-seronegative. V gene TRBV11-1 combines with J gene TRBJ2-3; D may be TRBD2 (6 bases). Sequenced: PBMCs. The CDR3 DNA sequence: TGTGCCAGCAGCTTCGGGGGTACCACAGATACGCAGTATTTT. Amino acids: CASSFGGTTDTQYF.